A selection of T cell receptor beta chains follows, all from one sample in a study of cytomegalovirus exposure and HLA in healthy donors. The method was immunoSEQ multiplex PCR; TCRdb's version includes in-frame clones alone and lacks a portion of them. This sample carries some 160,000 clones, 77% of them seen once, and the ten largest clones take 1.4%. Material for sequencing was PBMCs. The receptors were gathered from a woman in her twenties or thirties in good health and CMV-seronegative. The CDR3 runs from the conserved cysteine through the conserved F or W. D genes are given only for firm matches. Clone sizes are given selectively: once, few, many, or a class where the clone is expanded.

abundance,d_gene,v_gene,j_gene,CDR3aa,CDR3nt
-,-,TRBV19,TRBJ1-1,CASSILSGGANEAFF,TGTGCCAGTAGTATACTCAGTGGTGGGGCGAATGAAGCTTTCTTT
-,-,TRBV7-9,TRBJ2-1,CASSGSVEQFF,TGTGCCAGCAGCGGTAGCGTTGAGCAGTTCTTC
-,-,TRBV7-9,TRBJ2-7,CASSPSKDNEQYF,TGTGCCAGCAGCCCAAGCAAGGACAACGAGCAGTACTTC
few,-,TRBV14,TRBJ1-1,CASSPLGGTEAFF,TGTGCCAGCAGCCCTTTGGGGGGAACTGAAGCTTTCTTT
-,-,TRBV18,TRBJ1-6,CASSPDRFNSPLHF,TGTGCCAGCTCTCCCGACAGGTTTAATTCACCCCTCCACTTT
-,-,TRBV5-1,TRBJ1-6,CASSLGTVQSSYNSPLHF,TGCGCCAGCAGCTTGGGAACAGTTCAGAGCTCCTATAATTCACCCCTCCACTTT
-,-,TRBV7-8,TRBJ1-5,CASSSLGRVNQPQHF,TGTGCCAGCAGCTCCCTAGGCAGGGTCAATCAGCCCCAGCATTTT
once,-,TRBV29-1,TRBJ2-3,CSWPVPGTDTQYF,TGCAGCTGGCCCGTACCCGGCACAGATACGCAGTATTTT
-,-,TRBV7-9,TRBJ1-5,CASSLAGLQGPQHF,TGTGCCAGCAGCTTAGCGGGGTTGCAGGGGCCCCAGCATTTT
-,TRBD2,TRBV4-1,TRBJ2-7,CASSQQGLADYEQYF,TGCGCCAGCAGCCAGCAGGGACTAGCGGACTACGAGCAGTACTTC
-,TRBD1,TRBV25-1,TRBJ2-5,CASSYDRESQETQYF,TGTGCCAGCAGTTACGACAGGGAGAGTCAAGAGACCCAGTACTTC
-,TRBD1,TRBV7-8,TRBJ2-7,CASSKGQGYYEQYF,TGTGCCAGCAGCAAAGGACAGGGGTACTACGAGCAGTACTTC
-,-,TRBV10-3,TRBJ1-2,CAISEAANYGYTF,TGTGCCATCAGTGAGGCGGCAAACTATGGCTACACCTTC
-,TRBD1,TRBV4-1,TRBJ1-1,CASRDDRVNTEAFF,TGCGCCAGCAGAGACGACAGGGTGAACACTGAAGCTTTCTTT
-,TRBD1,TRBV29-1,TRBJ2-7,CSVDSQGSDEQYF,TGCAGCGTTGATTCACAGGGGAGCGACGAGCAGTACTTC
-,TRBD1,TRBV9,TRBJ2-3,CASGDRVKADTQYF,TGTGCCAGCGGGGACAGGGTTAAAGCAGATACGCAGTATTTT
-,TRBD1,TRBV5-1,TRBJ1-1,CASSVTGSTEAFF,TGCGCCAGCAGCGTGACAGGGAGCACTGAAGCTTTCTTT
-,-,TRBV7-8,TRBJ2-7,CASSLGGGALYEQYF,TGTGCCAGCAGCTTAGGCGGAGGGGCGTTATACGAGCAGTACTTC
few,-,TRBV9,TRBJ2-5,CASSVAGTLDKTQYF,TGTGCCAGCAGCGTAGCTGGGACACTGGATAAGACCCAGTACTTC
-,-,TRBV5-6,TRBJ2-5,CASSSRSGRVGETQYF,TGTGCCAGCAGCTCTCGCAGCGGTCGGGTGGGCGAGACCCAGTACTTC
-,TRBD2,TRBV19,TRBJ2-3,CASSIVAGGSDTQYF,TGTGCCAGTAGTATCGTTGCGGGGGGTTCAGATACGCAGTATTTT
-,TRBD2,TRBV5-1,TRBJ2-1,CASSRTSAYDNEQFF,TGCGCCAGCAGCAGGACTAGCGCATATGACAATGAGCAGTTCTTC
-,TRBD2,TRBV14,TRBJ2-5,CASSPGLAGRQETQYF,TGTGCCAGCAGCCCCGGACTAGCGGGGCGCCAAGAGACCCAGTACTTC
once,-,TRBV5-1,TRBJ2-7,CASSPLRGTSYEQYF,TGCGCCAGCAGCCCCCTCAGGGGAACATCCTACGAGCAGTACTTC
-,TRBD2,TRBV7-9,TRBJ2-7,CASSPSGGDYEQYF,TGTGCCAGCAGCCCTAGCGGGGGGGACTACGAGCAGTACTTC